The clone carrying this T cell receptor beta chain was observed a few times. This entry comes from a study of identical twins. TCRdb reprocessed the 5' RACE reads via MiXCR and lists one record per CDR3 protein. The sample has approximately 1.8 million distinct CDR3 sequences; around 33% are singletons. V lost 0 bases and J lost 4, with 16 bases in between. Germline CDR1 and CDR2: SNHLY and FYNNEI. This CDR3 is built from 17 residues. The clonotype was recovered from a newborn girl in good health. This sequence joins TRBV2 and TRBJ2-1, with a possible D match to TRBD2 (5 bases). Sequencing input: cord blood. The CDR3 DNA reads as TGTGCCAGCAGTGAAGCCCCTTTTGCGGGCCCTTACAATGAGCAGTTCTTC. Translating it yields CASSEAPFAGPYNEQFF.